This T cell receptor beta chain stems from a study of blood T cell repertoires in COVID-19. Turning to the study itself: Both acute and convalescent COVID-19 samples were obtained from the United States, Italy and Spain.

The V gene's germline CDR1 is SGDLS and CDR2 YYNGEE. This CDR3 has 13 amino acids. V gave up 2 bases and J gave up 10 bases; unmatched junction bases: 4. Authors' analysis steps: Using reference gene primer amplification, nucleated cell counts were estimated. Using immunoSEQ multiplex PCR, the repertoire was profiled, and TCRdb retains in-frame clones only, with some absent. Clone size and the V and J calls come from that table; the DNA yielded D and trimming. This table has hundreds of thousands of clones, approximately 90% appearing once. Individuals drawn from around 25 US areas were roughly 18 to 89 years old. Allocation to cohorts depended on clinical history reported by the participants.

The V call is TRBV9, the J call TRBJ1-2, with 11 positions matching TRBD1. The TCR was taken from a woman younger than 45 who had recovered from COVID-19. Specimen: PBMCs or T cells enriched from blood (not recorded which). CDR3 residues: CASSVGQGVDYTF. Here the CDR3 DNA reads TGTGCCAGCAGCGTGGGACAGGGGGTGGACTACACCTTC.